Listed below are T cell receptor beta chains from one sample, sequenced in a study of blood T cell repertoires in COVID-19. Clones were sequenced by immunoSEQ multiplex PCR, and TCRdb holds only the in-frame ones, with some missing. The sample lists some 300,000 clones, approximately 91% occurring once. The material sequenced was PBMCs or T cells enriched from blood (not recorded which). The source of these receptors is a woman between 25 and 40 years old who had recovered from COVID-19. The CDR3 runs from the conserved cysteine through the conserved F or W. For some rows the clone size is stated as once, few or many, or as a class when expanded; others skip it.

j_gene: TRBJ2-7; v_gene: TRBV12-5; abundance: NA; CDR3aa: CASGFIYEQYF
j_gene: TRBJ1-2; v_gene: TRBV2; abundance: NA; CDR3aa: CASRGPTPSNYGYTF
j_gene: TRBJ1-1; v_gene: TRBV7-3; abundance: NA; CDR3aa: CASSAGQGNTEAFF
j_gene: TRBJ2-5; v_gene: TRBV5-6; abundance: NA; CDR3aa: CASTDLAGTETQYF
j_gene: TRBJ2-7; v_gene: TRBV2; abundance: NA; CDR3aa: CASRGDEQYF
j_gene: TRBJ2-3; v_gene: TRBV5-1; abundance: NA; CDR3aa: CASSLIPVDTQYF
j_gene: TRBJ1-1; v_gene: TRBV18; abundance: NA; CDR3aa: CASPTGVGTEAFF
j_gene: TRBJ1-2; v_gene: TRBV12-3/TRBV12-4; abundance: NA; CDR3aa: CASTRGRSGYTF
j_gene: TRBJ2-2; v_gene: TRBV5-6; abundance: NA; CDR3aa: CASSFGTGSAGELFF
j_gene: TRBJ2-7; v_gene: TRBV12-3/TRBV12-4; abundance: NA; CDR3aa: CASSSGVSYEQYF
j_gene: TRBJ2-7; v_gene: TRBV27; abundance: NA; CDR3aa: CASSLGREGSYEQYF
j_gene: TRBJ1-4; v_gene: TRBV6-5; abundance: once; CDR3aa: CASSYSQGAGEKLFF
j_gene: TRBJ2-5; v_gene: TRBV28; abundance: NA; CDR3aa: CASSRQGRETQYF
j_gene: TRBJ2-3; v_gene: TRBV5-1; abundance: once; CDR3aa: CASRGTSMVADTQYF
j_gene: TRBJ1-1; v_gene: TRBV6-5; abundance: once; CDR3aa: CASSYSIGGGTEAFF
j_gene: TRBJ1-5; v_gene: TRBV4-3; abundance: NA; CDR3aa: CASSQDRGQDQPQHF
j_gene: TRBJ2-1; v_gene: TRBV24-1; abundance: few; CDR3aa: CATSSSWVPGLAGPNEQFF
j_gene: TRBJ1-5; v_gene: TRBV2; abundance: once; CDR3aa: CASRDRVVQPQHF
j_gene: TRBJ2-5; v_gene: TRBV9; abundance: NA; CDR3aa: CASSVGGREGAETQYF
j_gene: TRBJ2-7; v_gene: TRBV20-1; abundance: NA; CDR3aa: CSASPGLAGDHGEQYF
j_gene: TRBJ1-2; v_gene: TRBV7-9; abundance: NA; CDR3aa: CASSSGGQAKIYTF
j_gene: TRBJ1-6; v_gene: TRBV19; abundance: NA; CDR3aa: CASSYQNSPLHF
j_gene: TRBJ2-5; v_gene: TRBV3-1/TRBV3-2; abundance: NA; CDR3aa: CASSQDMRNLQETQYF
j_gene: TRBJ1-6; v_gene: TRBV5-1; abundance: NA; CDR3aa: CASSLGPVEYGSPLHF
j_gene: TRBJ1-2; v_gene: TRBV9; abundance: NA; CDR3aa: CASSPPGIDGYTF
j_gene: TRBJ2-3; v_gene: TRBV30; abundance: NA; CDR3aa: CAWRPGRGTDTQYF
j_gene: TRBJ1-4; v_gene: TRBV7-9; abundance: NA; CDR3aa: CASSFTGGGGASDKLFF
j_gene: TRBJ2-7; v_gene: TRBV27; abundance: NA; CDR3aa: CASSSGTVRYEQYF
j_gene: TRBJ2-1; v_gene: TRBV5-1; abundance: NA; CDR3aa: CASSFGTGTSYEQFF
j_gene: TRBJ2-1; v_gene: TRBV6-2/TRBV6-3; abundance: NA; CDR3aa: CASSYSRVNNEQFF
j_gene: TRBJ1-2; v_gene: TRBV7-9; abundance: NA; CDR3aa: CASSFSGSHGYTF
j_gene: TRBJ2-7; v_gene: TRBV28; abundance: NA; CDR3aa: CASSLTMAQGTEQYF
j_gene: TRBJ2-7; v_gene: TRBV5-1; abundance: NA; CDR3aa: CASSPRGLLDEQYF
j_gene: TRBJ2-1; v_gene: TRBV19; abundance: NA; CDR3aa: CASSTRQFFNEQFF
j_gene: TRBJ2-3; v_gene: TRBV7-9; abundance: NA; CDR3aa: CASSPLVRTSSTDTQYF
j_gene: TRBJ2-7; v_gene: TRBV7-6; abundance: NA; CDR3aa: CASSEGSRSIYEQYF
j_gene: TRBJ2-5; v_gene: TRBV6-5; abundance: NA; CDR3aa: CASSYSSAQETQYF
j_gene: TRBJ1-1; v_gene: TRBV29-1; abundance: NA; CDR3aa: CSFYAGTGGYRRGTEAFF
j_gene: TRBJ2-7; v_gene: TRBV6-4; abundance: NA; CDR3aa: CASSVAESYEQYF
j_gene: TRBJ1-3; v_gene: TRBV10-3; abundance: NA; CDR3aa: CAISPARDSVNTIYF
j_gene: TRBJ2-2; v_gene: TRBV5-1; abundance: once; CDR3aa: CASSLMSGPLPGELFF